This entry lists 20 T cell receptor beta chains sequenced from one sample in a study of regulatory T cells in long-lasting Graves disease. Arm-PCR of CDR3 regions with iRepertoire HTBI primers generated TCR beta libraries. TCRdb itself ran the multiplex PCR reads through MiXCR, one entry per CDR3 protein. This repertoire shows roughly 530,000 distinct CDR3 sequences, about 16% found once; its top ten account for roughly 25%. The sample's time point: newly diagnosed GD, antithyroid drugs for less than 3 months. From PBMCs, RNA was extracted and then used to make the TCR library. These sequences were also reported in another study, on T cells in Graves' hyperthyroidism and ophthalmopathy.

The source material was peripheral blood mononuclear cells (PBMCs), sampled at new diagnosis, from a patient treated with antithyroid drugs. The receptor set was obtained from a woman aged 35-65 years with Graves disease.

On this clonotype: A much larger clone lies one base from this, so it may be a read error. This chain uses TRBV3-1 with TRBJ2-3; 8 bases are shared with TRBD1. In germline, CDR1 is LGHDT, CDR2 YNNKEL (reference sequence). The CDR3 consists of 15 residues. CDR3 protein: CAGSHAGGGTDTQYF. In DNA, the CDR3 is TGTGCCGGCAGCCACGCAGGGGGCGGCACAGATACGCAGTATTTT.

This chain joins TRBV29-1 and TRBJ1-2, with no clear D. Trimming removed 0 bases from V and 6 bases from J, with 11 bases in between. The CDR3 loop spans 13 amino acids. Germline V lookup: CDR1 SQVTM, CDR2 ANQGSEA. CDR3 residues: CSVEEAGRDGYTF. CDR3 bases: TGCAGCGTTGAAGAAGCCGGGCGGGATGGCTACACCTTC.

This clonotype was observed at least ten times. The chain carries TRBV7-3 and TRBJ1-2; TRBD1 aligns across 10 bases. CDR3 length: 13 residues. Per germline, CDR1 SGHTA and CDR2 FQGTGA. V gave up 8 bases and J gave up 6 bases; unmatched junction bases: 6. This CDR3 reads CASGPGTGDGYTF. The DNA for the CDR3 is TGTGCCAGCGGACCCGGGACAGGGGATGGCTACACCTTC. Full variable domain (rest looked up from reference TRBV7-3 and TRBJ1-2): GAGVSQTPSNKVTEKGKYVELRCDPISGHTALYWYRQSLGQGPEFLIYFQGTGAADDSGLPNDRFFAVRPEGSVSTLKIQRTERGDSAVYLCASGPGTGDGYTFGSGTRLTVV.

CDR3 coding DNA: TGTGCCAGCATTAACGGACGGCTCTTTAATGAAAAACTGTTTTTT. This translates into CASINGRLFNEKLFF. The chain couples TRBV6-1 to TRBJ1-4; D is ambiguous. Deletions cut 7 bases from V and 4 bases from J, with 16 bases between. This CDR3 comprises 15 residues. In germline, CDR1 is MNHNS, CDR2 SASEGT.

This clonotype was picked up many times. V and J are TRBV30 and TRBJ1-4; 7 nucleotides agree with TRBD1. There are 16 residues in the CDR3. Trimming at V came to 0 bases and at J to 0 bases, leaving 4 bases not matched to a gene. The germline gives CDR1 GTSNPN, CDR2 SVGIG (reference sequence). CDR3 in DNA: TGTGCCTGGAGTGTACAGGGGACAGCAACTAATGAAAAACTGTTTTTT. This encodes CAWSVQGTATNEKLFF. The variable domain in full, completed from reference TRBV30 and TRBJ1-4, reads SQTIHQWPATLVQPVGSPLSLECTVEGTSNPNLYWYRQAAGRGLQLLFYSVGIGQISSEVPQNLSASRPQDRQFILSSKKLLLSDSGFYLCAWSVQGTATNEKLFFGSGTQLSVL.

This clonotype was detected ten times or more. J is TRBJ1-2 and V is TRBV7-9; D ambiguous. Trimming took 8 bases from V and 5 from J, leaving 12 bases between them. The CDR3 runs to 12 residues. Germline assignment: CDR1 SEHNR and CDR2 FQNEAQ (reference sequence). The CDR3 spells CASGQTNYGYTF. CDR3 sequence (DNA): TGTGCCAGCGGGCAGACGAATTATGGCTACACCTTC.

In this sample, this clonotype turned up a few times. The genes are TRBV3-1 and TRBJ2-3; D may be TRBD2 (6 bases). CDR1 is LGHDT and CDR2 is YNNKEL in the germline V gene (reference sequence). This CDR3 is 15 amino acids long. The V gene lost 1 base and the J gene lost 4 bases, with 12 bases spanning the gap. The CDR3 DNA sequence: TGTGCCAGCAGCCAAGTTCAATGGAGGGCAGATACGCAGTATTTT. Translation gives CASSQVQWRADTQYF.

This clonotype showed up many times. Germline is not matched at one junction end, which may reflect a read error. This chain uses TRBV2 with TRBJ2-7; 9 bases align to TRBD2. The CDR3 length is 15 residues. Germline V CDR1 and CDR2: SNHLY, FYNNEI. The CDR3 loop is CASSPTSGALGEQYF. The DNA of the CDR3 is TGCGCCAGCAGTCCGACTAGCGGAGCCCTCGGCGAGCAGTACTTC.

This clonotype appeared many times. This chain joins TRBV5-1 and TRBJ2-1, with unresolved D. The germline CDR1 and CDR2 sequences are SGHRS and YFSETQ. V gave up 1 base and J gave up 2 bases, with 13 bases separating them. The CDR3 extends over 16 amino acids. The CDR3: CASSLFGQEAYNEQFF. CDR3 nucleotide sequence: TGCGCCAGCAGCTTGTTCGGGCAGGAAGCCTACAATGAGCAGTTCTTC.

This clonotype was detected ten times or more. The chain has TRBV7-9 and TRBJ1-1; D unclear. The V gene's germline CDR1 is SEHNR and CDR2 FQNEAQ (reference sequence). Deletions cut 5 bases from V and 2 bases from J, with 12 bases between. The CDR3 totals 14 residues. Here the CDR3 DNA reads TGTGCCAGCAGCCCCCGAACTGGAAACACTGAAGCTTTCTTT. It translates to CASSPRTGNTEAFF.

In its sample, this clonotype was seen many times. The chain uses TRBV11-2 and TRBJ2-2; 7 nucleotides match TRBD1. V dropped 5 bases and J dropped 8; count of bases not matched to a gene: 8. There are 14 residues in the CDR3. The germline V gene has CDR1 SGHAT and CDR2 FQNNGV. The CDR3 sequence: CASSAGTVLGELFF. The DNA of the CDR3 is TGTGCCAGCAGCGCCGGGACAGTACTGGGGGAGCTGTTTTTT.

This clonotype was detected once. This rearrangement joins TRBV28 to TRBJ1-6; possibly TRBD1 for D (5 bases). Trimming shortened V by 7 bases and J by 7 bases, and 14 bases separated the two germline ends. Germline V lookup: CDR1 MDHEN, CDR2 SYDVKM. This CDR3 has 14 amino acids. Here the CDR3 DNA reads TGTGCCAGCACCCTCCACGGGGGAAATTCACCCCTCCACTTT. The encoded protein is CASTLHGGNSPLHF.

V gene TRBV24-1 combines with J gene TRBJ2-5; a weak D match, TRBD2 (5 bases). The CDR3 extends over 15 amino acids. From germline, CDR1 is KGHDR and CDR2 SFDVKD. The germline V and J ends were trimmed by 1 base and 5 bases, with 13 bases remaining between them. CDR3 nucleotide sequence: TGTGCCACCAGTGATTTCGGTGAAACTAGGGAGACCCAGTACTTC. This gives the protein CATSDFGETRETQYF.

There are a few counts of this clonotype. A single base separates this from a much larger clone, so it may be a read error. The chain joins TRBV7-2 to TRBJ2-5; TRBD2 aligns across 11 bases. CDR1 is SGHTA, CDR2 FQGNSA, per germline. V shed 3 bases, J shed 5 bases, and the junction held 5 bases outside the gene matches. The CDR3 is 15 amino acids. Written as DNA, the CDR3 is TGTGCCAGCAGCTTTAGCGGGGGGGCCGGGGAGACCCAGTACTTC. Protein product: CASSFSGGAGETQYF. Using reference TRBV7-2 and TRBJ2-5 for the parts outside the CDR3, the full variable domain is GAGVSQSPSNKVTEKGKDVELRCDPISGHTALYWYRQSLGQGLEFLIYFQGNSAPDKSGLPSDRFSAERTGGSVSTLTIQRTQQEDSAVYLCASSFSGGAGETQYFGPGTRLLVL.

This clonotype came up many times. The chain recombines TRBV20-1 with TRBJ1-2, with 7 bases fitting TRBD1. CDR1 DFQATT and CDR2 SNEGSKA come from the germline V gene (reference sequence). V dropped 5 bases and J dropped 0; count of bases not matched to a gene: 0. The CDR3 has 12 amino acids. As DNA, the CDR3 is TGCAGTGCTGGGACAGCTAACTATGGCTACACCTTC. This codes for CSAGTANYGYTF.

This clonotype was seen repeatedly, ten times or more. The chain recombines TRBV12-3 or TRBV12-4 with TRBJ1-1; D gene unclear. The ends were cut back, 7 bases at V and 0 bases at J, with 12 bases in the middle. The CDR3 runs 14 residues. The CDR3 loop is CASTLLEVNTEAFF. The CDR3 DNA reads TGTGCCAGCACCCTGCTAGAAGTGAACACTGAAGCTTTCTTT.

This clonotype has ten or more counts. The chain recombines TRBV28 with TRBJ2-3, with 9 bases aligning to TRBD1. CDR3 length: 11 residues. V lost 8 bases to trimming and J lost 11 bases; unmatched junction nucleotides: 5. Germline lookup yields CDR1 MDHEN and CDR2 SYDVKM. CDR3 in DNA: TGTGCCAGCCGAAGGACAGGGGTGCAGTATTTT. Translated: CASRRTGVQYF.

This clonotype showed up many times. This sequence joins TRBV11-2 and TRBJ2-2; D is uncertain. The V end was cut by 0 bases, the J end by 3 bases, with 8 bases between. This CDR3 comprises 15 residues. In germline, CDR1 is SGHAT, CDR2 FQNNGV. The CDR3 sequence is CASSLDDRYTGELFF. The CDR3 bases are TGTGCCAGCAGCTTAGATGACCGCTACACCGGGGAGCTGTTTTTT.

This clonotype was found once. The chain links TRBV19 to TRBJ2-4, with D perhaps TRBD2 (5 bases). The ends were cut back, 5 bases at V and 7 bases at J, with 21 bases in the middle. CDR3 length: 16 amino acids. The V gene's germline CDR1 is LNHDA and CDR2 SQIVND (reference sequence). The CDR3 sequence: CASSHGLGISRNIQYF. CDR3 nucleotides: TGTGCCAGTAGTCACGGACTGGGAATCTCTCGGAACATTCAGTACTTC. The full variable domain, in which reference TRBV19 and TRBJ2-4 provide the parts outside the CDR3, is DGGITQSPKYLFRKEGQNVTLSCEQNLNHDAMYWYRQDPGQGLRLIYYSQIVNDFQKGDIAEGYSVSREKKESFPLTVTSAQKNPTAFYLCASSHGLGISRNIQYFGAGTRLSVL.

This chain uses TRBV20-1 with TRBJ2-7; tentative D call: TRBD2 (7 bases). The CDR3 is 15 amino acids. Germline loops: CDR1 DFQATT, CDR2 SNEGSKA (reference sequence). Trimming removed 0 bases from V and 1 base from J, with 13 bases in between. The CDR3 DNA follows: TGCAGTGCTAGAGAGCCAGCGGGGACATCCTACGAGCAGTACTTC. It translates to CSAREPAGTSYEQYF.